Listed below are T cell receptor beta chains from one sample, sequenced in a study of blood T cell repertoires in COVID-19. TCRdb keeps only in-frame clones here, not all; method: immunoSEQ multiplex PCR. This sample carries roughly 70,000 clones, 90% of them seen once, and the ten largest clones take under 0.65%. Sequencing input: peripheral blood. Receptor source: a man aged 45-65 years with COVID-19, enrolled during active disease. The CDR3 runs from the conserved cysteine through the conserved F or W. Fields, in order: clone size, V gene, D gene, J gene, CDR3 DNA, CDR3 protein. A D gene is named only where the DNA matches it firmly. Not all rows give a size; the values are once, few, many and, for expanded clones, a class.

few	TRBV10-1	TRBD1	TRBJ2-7	TGCGCCAGCAGCCCTCGGGGACAGGGGGGCCAATACGAGCAGTACTTC	CASSPRGQGGQYEQYF
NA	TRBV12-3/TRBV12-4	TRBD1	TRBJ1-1	TGTGCCAGCAGGCGTACAGGGGGCACTGAAGCTTTCTTT	CASRRTGGTEAFF
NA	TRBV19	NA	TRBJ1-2	TGTGCCAGTAGTCCAGACAGGTTTGACTATGGCTACACCTTC	CASSPDRFDYGYTF
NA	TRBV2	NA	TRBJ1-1	TGTGCCAGCAGTACCCAGGGTAGCACTGAAGCTTTCTTT	CASSTQGSTEAFF
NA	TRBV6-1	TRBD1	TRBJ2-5	TGTGCCAGCAGTGGCGGGGACAGGGGGCAGTGGGAGACCCAGTACTTC	CASSGGDRGQWETQYF
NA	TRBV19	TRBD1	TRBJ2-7	TGTGCCAGTAGCTCGACAGGGGGATCCTACGAGCAGTACTTC	CASSSTGGSYEQYF
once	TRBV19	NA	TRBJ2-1	TGTGCCAGTAGTATAGGGGGGCTAGCGGCCATCTCCTACAATGAGCAGTTCTTC	CASSIGGLAAISYNEQFF
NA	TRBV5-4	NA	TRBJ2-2	TGTGCCAGCAGCTTGATGCGGGGCGATGGCGGGGAGCTGTTTTTT	CASSLMRGDGGELFF
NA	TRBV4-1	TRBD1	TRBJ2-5	TGCGCCAGCAGCCAAGATACTACAGGGGACCCTCAAGAGACCCAGTACTTC	CASSQDTTGDPQETQYF
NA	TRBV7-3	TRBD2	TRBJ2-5	TGTGCCAGCAGCCGACCTACTAGCGGGACGACCGCAGAGACCCAGTACTTC	CASSRPTSGTTAETQYF
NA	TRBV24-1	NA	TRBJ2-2	TGTGCCACCAGTGAGGGGGGTTTCGGACTTCACACCGGGGAGCTGTTTTTT	CATSEGGFGLHTGELFF
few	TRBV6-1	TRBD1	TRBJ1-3	TGTGCCAGCAGTGGAAAGACAGGGGGCGCGGTGAGAAACACCATATATTTT	CASSGKTGGAVRNTIYF
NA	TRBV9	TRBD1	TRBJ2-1	TGTGCCAGCAGCGTGCGCGGGACAGGGAATGGCAATGAGCAGTTCTTC	CASSVRGTGNGNEQFF
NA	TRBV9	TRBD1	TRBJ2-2	TGTGCCAGCAGCGATAGGACAGGGGTGAACACCGGGGAGCTGTTTTTT	CASSDRTGVNTGELFF
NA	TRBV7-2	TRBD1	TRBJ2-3	TGTGCCAGCAGCCTACGGACAGGGTCAGATACGCAGTATTTT	CASSLRTGSDTQYF
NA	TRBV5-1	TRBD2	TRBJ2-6	TGCGCCAGCAGATTGGGACTATTCTCTGGGGCCAACGTCCTGACTTTC	CASRLGLFSGANVLTF
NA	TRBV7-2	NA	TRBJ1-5	TGTGCCAGCAGCTTAATGAAGGGGGGGGATCAGCCCCAGCATTTT	CASSLMKGGDQPQHF
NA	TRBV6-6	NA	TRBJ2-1	TGTGCCAGCAGTCTGCCCCCGCCGGCGGCCACTGAGTTCTTC	CASSLPPPAATEFF
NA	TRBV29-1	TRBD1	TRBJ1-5	TGCAGCGTCCCGGGGGGGACAGCCAATCAGCCCCAGCATTTT	CSVPGGTANQPQHF
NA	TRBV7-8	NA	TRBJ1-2	TGTGCCAGCAGCTTAGTGGCAGGGATGGGCTACACCTTC	CASSLVAGMGYTF
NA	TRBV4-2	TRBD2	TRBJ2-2	TGTGCCAGCAGCCAAGGGACTAGCGGGAGGGGTACCGGGGAGCTGTTTTTT	CASSQGTSGRGTGELFF
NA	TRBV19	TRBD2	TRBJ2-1	TGTGCCAGTAGCTCCGGGACTAGCGGGAGGGGGAATGAGCAGTTCTTC	CASSSGTSGRGNEQFF
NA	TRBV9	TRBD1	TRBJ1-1	TGTGCCAGCAGCGTAGCGCAGGGGGCGGGGAACACTGAAGCTTTCTTT	CASSVAQGAGNTEAFF
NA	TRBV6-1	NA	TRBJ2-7	TGTGCCAGCAGTGACGGCGGATCTCTGAAAGAGCAGTACTTC	CASSDGGSLKEQYF
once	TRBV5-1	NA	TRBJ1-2	TGCGCCAGCAGCTCGGACAGTCTCTTCGGGGATGGCTACACCTTC	CASSSDSLFGDGYTF
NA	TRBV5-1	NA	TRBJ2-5	TGCGCCAGCAGCTTGGTGGCAGGGGTAGAGACCCAGTACTTC	CASSLVAGVETQYF
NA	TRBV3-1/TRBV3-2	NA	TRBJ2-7	TGTGCCAGCAGCCAGGGGGACTTTGTCTACGAGCAGTACTTC	CASSQGDFVYEQYF
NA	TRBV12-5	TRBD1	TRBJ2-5	TGTGCTAGTGCCAAGACAGGGGGAAAGACCCAGTACTTC	CASAKTGGKTQYF
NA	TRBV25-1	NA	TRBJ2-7	TGTGCCAGCAGTGAATATGGGCAGGCCTACGAGCAGTACTTC	CASSEYGQAYEQYF
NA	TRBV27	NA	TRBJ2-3	TGTGCCAGCAGCACTAGTTTATACTCGGATACGCAGTATTTT	CASSTSLYSDTQYF
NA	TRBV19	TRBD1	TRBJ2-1	TGTGCCAGTAGTAGAGGGGGACAGGAGTTCAATGAGCAGTTCTTC	CASSRGGQEFNEQFF
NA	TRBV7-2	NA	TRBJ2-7	TGTGCCAGCAGCCTGGGAGTGAACTCCTACGAGCAGTACTTC	CASSLGVNSYEQYF
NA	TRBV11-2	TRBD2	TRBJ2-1	TGTGCCAGCAGCTTAGATCGCAGGAGCGGGAGGCCGTACAATGAGCAGTTCTTC	CASSLDRRSGRPYNEQFF
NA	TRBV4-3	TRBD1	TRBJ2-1	TGCGCCAGCAGCCACCGGGACAGGGGAATCCGGAATGAGCAGTTCTTC	CASSHRDRGIRNEQFF
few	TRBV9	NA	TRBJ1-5	TGTGCCAGCAGCGTAGGGGACATCCACCAGCCCCAGCATTTT	CASSVGDIHQPQHF
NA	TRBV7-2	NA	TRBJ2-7	TGTGCCAGCAGCTTAGCAGGGAGGGAGCAGTACTTC	CASSLAGREQYF
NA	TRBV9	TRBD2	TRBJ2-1	TGTGCCAGCAGCCCCCACCGACTAGCGAATGAGCAGTTCTTC	CASSPHRLANEQFF
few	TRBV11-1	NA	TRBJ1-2	TGTGCCAGCAGCTTAGCGGGGAGTAACTATGGCTACACCTTC	CASSLAGSNYGYTF
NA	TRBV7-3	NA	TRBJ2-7	TGTGCCAGCAGCTTACGCGTATCAGGGGCCGAGCAGTACTTC	CASSLRVSGAEQYF
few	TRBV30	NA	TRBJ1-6	TGTGCCTCGAGGACAGTTATTAATTCACCCCTCCACTTT	CASRTVINSPLHF
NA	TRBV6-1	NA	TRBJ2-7	TGTGCCAGCAGTGAAGGGGCGGGCGTCCAATACGAGCAGTACTTC	CASSEGAGVQYEQYF
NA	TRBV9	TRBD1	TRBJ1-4	TGTGCCAGCAGCCCCCGGGACAGGGGCTCCGCAACTAATGAAAAACTGTTTTTT	CASSPRDRGSATNEKLFF